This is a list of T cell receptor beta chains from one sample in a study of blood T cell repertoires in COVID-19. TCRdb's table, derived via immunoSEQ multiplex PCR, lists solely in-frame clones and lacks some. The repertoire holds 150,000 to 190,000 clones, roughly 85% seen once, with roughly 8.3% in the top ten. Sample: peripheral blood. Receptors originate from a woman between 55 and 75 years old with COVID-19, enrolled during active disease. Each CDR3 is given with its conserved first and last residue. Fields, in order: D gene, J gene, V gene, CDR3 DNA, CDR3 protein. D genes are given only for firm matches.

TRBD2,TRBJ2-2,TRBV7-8,TGTGCCAGCAGCTTACGACTAGCGGGAGGTTCCAACACCGGGGAGCTGTTTTTT,CASSLRLAGGSNTGELFF
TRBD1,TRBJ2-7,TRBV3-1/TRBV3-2,TGTGCCAGCAGCCAGGCGGACAGGGGGGTCTACGAGCAGTACTTC,CASSQADRGVYEQYF
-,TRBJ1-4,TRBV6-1,TGTGCCAGCAGTGACTACAGGACAGTAATTCGAGAAAAACTGTTTTTT,CASSDYRTVIREKLFF
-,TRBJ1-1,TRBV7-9,TGTGCCAGCAGACCAGACAGTGAAGCTTTCTTT,CASRPDSEAFF
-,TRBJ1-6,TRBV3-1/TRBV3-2,TGTGCCAGCAGCCCGGATTGGACTGGGATATCACCCCTCCACTTT,CASSPDWTGISPLHF
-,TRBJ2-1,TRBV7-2,TGTGCCAGCAGCTTAGCTGGACAAGTTAGGCCTTTCTTC,CASSLAGQVRPFF
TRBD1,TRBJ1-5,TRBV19,TGTGCCACATGTCGGGACAGGGGCGACCATCAGCCCCAGCATTTT,CATCRDRGDHQPQHF
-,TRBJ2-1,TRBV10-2,TGCGCCAGCAGAGACTCGGCCGCGTACAATGAGCAGTTCTTC,CASRDSAAYNEQFF
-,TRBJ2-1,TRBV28,TGTGCCACCGACTCCAGGACACCAAAAAGCTACAATGAGCAGTTCTTC,CATDSRTPKSYNEQFF
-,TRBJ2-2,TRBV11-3,TGTGCCAGCAGCTCCGCAGGGGTGAACACCGGGGAGCTGTTTTTT,CASSSAGVNTGELFF